A single sample gave rise to the 24 T cell receptor beta chains below, sequenced in a study of cytomegalovirus exposure and HLA in healthy donors. PCR primers comprised 60 Vbeta and 13 Jbeta primers. Clones were sequenced by immunoSEQ multiplex PCR, and TCRdb holds only the in-frame ones, with some missing. The sample includes some 70,000 clones, around 68% of them seen just once. The sequenced material came from PBMCs. Every receptor here comes from a woman in her 30s in good health and CMV-seronegative.

This clone was counted between two and nine times. This rearrangement joins TRBV7-2 to TRBJ2-3; tentative D call: TRBD2 (7 bases). The CDR3 totals 12 residues. V lost 8 bases to trimming and J lost 10 bases, with 16 bases between them. Germline V gene lookup returns CDR1 SGHTA and CDR2 FQGNSA. Here the CDR3 reads CASGRSGGPQYF. CDR3 DNA: TGTGCCAGCGGACGCTCGGGGGGCCCGCAGTATTTT.

The chain combines TRBV4-1 with TRBJ2-1; 8 nucleotides match TRBD1. Trimming at V came to 1 base and at J to 7 bases, leaving 9 bases not matched to a gene. CDR1 and CDR2 (germline): MGHRA, YSYEKL. The length of the CDR3 is 16 residues. CDR3 loop: CASSQVGRGRRNEQFF. The CDR3 DNA is TGCGCCAGCAGCCAAGTAGGCAGGGGGCGCAGGAATGAGCAGTTCTTC.

V and J are TRBV7-9 and TRBJ2-3; 9 bases are a match to TRBD2. Germline V gene sequence: CDR1 SEHNR, CDR2 FQNEAQ (reference sequence). CDR3 size: 15 residues. J was trimmed by 2 bases and V by 6 bases; bases with no gene match: 6. DNA of the CDR3: TGTGCCAGCAGGAGAAGCGGGGGGCCCACAGATACGCAGTATTTT. Protein sequence: CASRRSGGPTDTQYF.

The chain links TRBV19 to TRBJ1-5; 9 positions agree with TRBD1. Trimming removed 5 bases from V and 2 bases from J; junction bases left unmatched: 4. The germline V gene has CDR1 LNHDA and CDR2 SQIVND (reference sequence). The CDR3 runs to 15 residues. CDR3 protein: CASSSRTGGNQPQHF. In DNA, the CDR3 is TGTGCCAGTAGTTCGCGGACAGGGGGCAATCAGCCCCAGCATTTT. The full variable domain, with the rest looked up from reference TRBV19 and TRBJ1-5, is DGGITQSPKYLFRKEGQNVTLSCEQNLNHDAMYWYRQDPGQGLRLIYYSQIVNDFQKGDIAEGYSVSREKKESFPLTVTSAQKNPTAFYLCASSSRTGGNQPQHFGDGTRLSIL.

This clone was seen only a few times. The chain is built from TRBV5-1 and TRBJ1-2; 7 bases are a match to TRBD1. J was trimmed by 3 bases and V by 3 bases; bases with no gene match: 5. The CDR3 consists of 14 residues. Germline V CDR1 and CDR2: SGHRS, YFSETQ. CDR3 nucleotide sequence: TGCGCCAGCAGCTCGACAGGGAATGACTATGGCTACACCTTC. It encodes CASSSTGNDYGYTF.

The chain has TRBV7-6 and TRBJ1-6, with 7 bases fitting TRBD1. The germline V gene encodes CDR1 SGHVS and CDR2 FNYEAQ. The V and J ends lost 0 bases and 7 bases, in that order; junction bases with no gene match: 12. The CDR3 length is 18 residues. In DNA form, the CDR3 reads TGTGCCAGCAGCTTAGCGCCTGGCATGGGACAGAGCAATTCACCCCTCCACTTT. Translation: CASSLAPGMGQSNSPLHF.

The chain uses TRBV19 and TRBJ1-1; D gene ambiguous. V lost 5 bases, J lost 5 bases, and 21 bases lay in between. Germline V gene data show CDR1 as LNHDA and CDR2 as SQIVND (reference sequence). The CDR3 runs 16 residues. Here the CDR3 reads CASSWSWRAERTEAFF. CDR3 DNA sequence: TGTGCCAGTAGTTGGTCTTGGCGGGCTGAAAGGACTGAAGCTTTCTTT. The complete variable domain, with remaining parts taken from reference TRBV19 and TRBJ1-1, reads DGGITQSPKYLFRKEGQNVTLSCEQNLNHDAMYWYRQDPGQGLRLIYYSQIVNDFQKGDIAEGYSVSREKKESFPLTVTSAQKNPTAFYLCASSWSWRAERTEAFFGQGTRLTVV.

The chain employs TRBV11-3 and TRBJ2-2; a possible D gene is TRBD2 (5 bases). The CDR3 spans 14 residues. Trimming removed 4 bases at V and 6 bases at J, with 12 bases between. Germline lookup yields CDR1 SGHNT and CDR2 YENEEA. CDR3 bases: TGTGCCAGCAGCTATCGGGCGGGTGCCGGGGAGCTGTTTTTT. Its protein product is CASSYRAGAGELFF. The full variable domain, with the rest looked up from reference TRBV11-3 and TRBJ2-2, is EAGVVQSPRYKIIEKKQPVAFWCNPISGHNTLYWYLQNLGQGPELLIRYENEEAVDDSQLPKDRFSAERLKGVDSTLKIQPAELGDSAVYLCASSYRAGAGELFFGEGSRLTVL.

In this sample, this clone turned up a few times. This sequence joins TRBV6-5 and TRBJ1-2; 12 nucleotides align to TRBD1. The CDR3 is made up of 16 amino acids. Germline trimming cut 2 bases from V and 8 bases from J; bases unmatched to any gene: 9. Germline V CDR1 and CDR2: MNHEY, SVGAGI. This chain's CDR3 is CASSYRGTGGLRGYTF. The CDR3 DNA is TGTGCCAGCAGTTACAGAGGGACAGGGGGCTTGCGAGGCTACACCTTC.

The chain uses TRBV19 and TRBJ1-1; 12 bases are a match to TRBD1. After removal of 3 bases from V and 6 bases from J, the junction contained 14 bases not matched to a gene. From germline, CDR1 is LNHDA and CDR2 SQIVND (reference sequence). The length of the CDR3 is 18 residues. In DNA form, the CDR3 reads TGTGCCAGTAGTATCATGACCGGGACAGGGGGCTTTTACGCTGAAGCTTTCTTT. It encodes CASSIMTGTGGFYAEAFF.

CDR3 sequence: CASSPSTSPETQYF. For the CDR3, the DNA is TGTGCCAGCAGCCCGTCGACTAGCCCAGAGACCCAGTACTTC. The chain joins TRBV7-9 to TRBJ2-5, with 7 bases fitting TRBD2. This CDR3 region has 14 residues. The ends lost 5 bases at V and 4 bases at J; junction bases unmatched: 7. Germline CDR1 is SEHNR and CDR2 is FQNEAQ (reference sequence).

The J gene is TRBJ2-4, the V gene TRBV10-3; a possible D gene is TRBD2 (7 bases). The germline gives CDR1 ENHRY, CDR2 SYGVKD. V was pared by 4 bases and J by 8 bases, with 15 bases between. CDR3 size: 14 residues. DNA of the CDR3: TGTGCCATCAGTGCCCAAGGGGGAGGGGACATTCAGTACTTC. As protein: CAISAQGGGDIQYF.

The chain has TRBV6-5 and TRBJ1-3, with a possible D match to TRBD1 (5 bases). The germline V and J ends were trimmed by 10 bases and 0 bases, with 13 bases remaining between them. Germline V gene lookup returns CDR1 MNHEY and CDR2 SVGAGI. This CDR3 comprises 14 residues. CDR3 residues: CATRPGFSGNTIYF. The CDR3 DNA reads as TGTGCCACCCGTCCAGGGTTCTCTGGAAACACCATATATTTT.

The chain links TRBV2 to TRBJ2-5; 10 bases line up with TRBD2. The V segment lost 4 bases and the J segment 2 bases; nucleotides outside the gene matches: 22. Per the germline V gene, CDR1 is SNHLY and CDR2 is FYNNEI. The CDR3 extends over 21 amino acids. The CDR3 here is CASSVTLLGAGGTPPQETQYF. In nucleotides, the CDR3 is TGTGCCAGCAGTGTCACCCTCTTGGGAGCGGGGGGGACCCCCCCACAAGAGACCCAGTACTTC.

The V gene is TRBV6-5, the J gene TRBJ1-3; no reliable D call. CDR3 length: 15 residues. V lost 0 bases and J 2 bases, leaving 8 bases between the germline ends. Germline CDR1 is MNHEY and CDR2 is SVGAGI. Written as DNA, the CDR3 is TGTGCCAGCAGTTACTCGACGGGGACTGGAAACACCATATATTTT. Its translation: CASSYSTGTGNTIYF.

This sequence joins TRBV28 and TRBJ2-7; 8 nucleotides match TRBD1. The CDR3 runs 16 residues. After removal of 5 bases from V and 3 bases from J, the junction contained 12 bases not matched to a gene. Germline V CDR1 and CDR2: MDHEN, SYDVKM. The CDR3 DNA follows: TGTGCCAGCAGTCCCAGGGGGCGCTTATGGGACTACGAGCAGTACTTC. Translating gives CASSPRGRLWDYEQYF.

The CDR3 region is CVTGSSYNEQFF. CDR3 DNA sequence: TGTGTTACGGGGTCCTCCTACAATGAGCAGTTCTTC. The gene calls are TRBV6-5 and TRBJ2-1; possibly TRBD2 for D (5 bases). Looked up from germline, CDR1 is MNHEY and CDR2 is SVGAGI. There are 12 residues in the CDR3.

The chain combines TRBV18 with TRBJ2-4, with D possibly being TRBD2 (5 bases). The CDR3 contains 17 residues. V lost 0 bases and J lost 0, with 12 bases in between. CDR1 KGHSH and CDR2 LQKENI come from the germline V gene. CDR3 bases: TGTGCCAGCTCACCACCTTCCCCAGGACTAGCCAAAAACATTCAGTACTTC. Its translation is CASSPPSPGLAKNIQYF.

This clone occurred a few times. The V call is TRBV2, the J call TRBJ1-4; 8 nucleotides line up with TRBD1. The CDR3 is 13 residues long. The ends lost 6 bases at V and 8 bases at J; junction bases unmatched: 5. Germline lookup yields CDR1 SNHLY and CDR2 FYNNEI. DNA for the CDR3: TGTGCCAGCAGACAGACAGGGGACGAAAAACTGTTTTTT. This gives the protein CASRQTGDEKLFF.

The chain links TRBV5-1 to TRBJ1-5; TRBD1 aligns across 11 bases. The V gene end was trimmed by 3 bases and the J gene end by 4 bases; junction bases not matched to a gene: 12. Looked up from germline, CDR1 is SGHRS and CDR2 is YFSETQ. The CDR3 length is 18 residues. This CDR3 reads CASSSLGTGGDRNQPQHF. CDR3 sequence (DNA): TGCGCCAGCAGCTCCCTAGGGACAGGGGGGGATCGGAATCAGCCCCAGCATTTT. The full variable domain, rest sourced from reference TRBV5-1 and TRBJ1-5, is KAGVTQTPRYLIKTRGQQVTLSCSPISGHRSVSWYQQTPGQGLQFLFEYFSETQRNKGNFPGRFSGRQFSNSRSEMNVSTLELGDSALYLCASSSLGTGGDRNQPQHFGDGTRLSIL.

The V gene is TRBV7-9, the J gene TRBJ2-7; no firm D call. Per germline, CDR1 SEHNR and CDR2 FQNEAQ (reference sequence). This CDR3 is 14 amino acids long. The germline V and J ends were trimmed by 1 base and 2 bases, with 9 bases remaining between them. The CDR3 loop is CASSLEEATYEQYF. CDR3 in DNA: TGTGCCAGCAGCTTAGAAGAGGCAACCTACGAGCAGTACTTC.

The V gene is TRBV7-8, the J gene TRBJ1-2; the match to TRBD1 covers 7 bases. Trimming removed 3 bases from V and 2 bases from J; junction bases left unmatched: 6. The CDR3 has 15 amino acids. The V gene's germline CDR1 is SGHVS and CDR2 FQNEAQ. In nucleotides, the CDR3 is TGTGCCAGCAGCTTGTTGGGACAGACAAACTATGGCTACACCTTC. It specifies CASSLLGQTNYGYTF.

V usage is TRBV5-4 and J usage is TRBJ2-7, with 8 bases matching TRBD2. CDR1 and CDR2 (germline): SGHNT, YYREEE (reference sequence). With V trimmed by 4 bases and J by 2 bases, 11 bases remained unmatched. This CDR3 region has 16 residues. Written as DNA, the CDR3 is TGTGCCAGCAGCACCGGTGCGGGGGGCGTAGCCTACGAGCAGTACTTC. Protein product: CASSTGAGGVAYEQYF.

The V call is TRBV6-1, the J call TRBJ2-7; 9 bases map to TRBD2. The CDR3 runs 14 residues. In germline, CDR1 is MNHNS, CDR2 SASEGT. The V gene end was trimmed by 8 bases and the J gene end by 7 bases; junction bases not matched to a gene: 12. The CDR3 DNA reads TGTGCCAGCCAGGGAGGCGGGGGGGCGGGTGAGCAGTACTTC. It translates to CASQGGGGAGEQYF.